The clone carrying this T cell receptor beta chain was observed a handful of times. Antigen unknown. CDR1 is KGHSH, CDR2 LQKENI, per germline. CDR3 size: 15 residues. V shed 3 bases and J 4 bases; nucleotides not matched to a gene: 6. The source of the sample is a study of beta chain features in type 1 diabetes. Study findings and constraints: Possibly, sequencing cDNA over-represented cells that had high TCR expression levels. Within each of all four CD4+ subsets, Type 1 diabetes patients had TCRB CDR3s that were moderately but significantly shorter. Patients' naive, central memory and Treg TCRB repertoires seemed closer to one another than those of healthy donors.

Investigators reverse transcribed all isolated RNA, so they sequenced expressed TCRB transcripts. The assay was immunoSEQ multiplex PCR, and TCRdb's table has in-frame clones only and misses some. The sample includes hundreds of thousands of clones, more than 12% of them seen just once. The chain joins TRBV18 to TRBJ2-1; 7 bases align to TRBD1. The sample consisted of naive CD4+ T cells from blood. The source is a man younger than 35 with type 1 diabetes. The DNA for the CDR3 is TGTGCCAGCTCACCCAGGGACAGCGTTTACAATGAGCAGTTCTTC. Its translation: CASSPRDSVYNEQFF. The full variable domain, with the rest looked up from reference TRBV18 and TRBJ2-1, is NAGVMQNPRHLVRRRGQEARLRCSPMKGHSHVYWYRQLPEEGLKFMVYLQKENIIDESGMPKERFSAEFPKEGPSILRIQQVVRGDSAAYFCASSPRDSVYNEQFFGPGTRLTVL.